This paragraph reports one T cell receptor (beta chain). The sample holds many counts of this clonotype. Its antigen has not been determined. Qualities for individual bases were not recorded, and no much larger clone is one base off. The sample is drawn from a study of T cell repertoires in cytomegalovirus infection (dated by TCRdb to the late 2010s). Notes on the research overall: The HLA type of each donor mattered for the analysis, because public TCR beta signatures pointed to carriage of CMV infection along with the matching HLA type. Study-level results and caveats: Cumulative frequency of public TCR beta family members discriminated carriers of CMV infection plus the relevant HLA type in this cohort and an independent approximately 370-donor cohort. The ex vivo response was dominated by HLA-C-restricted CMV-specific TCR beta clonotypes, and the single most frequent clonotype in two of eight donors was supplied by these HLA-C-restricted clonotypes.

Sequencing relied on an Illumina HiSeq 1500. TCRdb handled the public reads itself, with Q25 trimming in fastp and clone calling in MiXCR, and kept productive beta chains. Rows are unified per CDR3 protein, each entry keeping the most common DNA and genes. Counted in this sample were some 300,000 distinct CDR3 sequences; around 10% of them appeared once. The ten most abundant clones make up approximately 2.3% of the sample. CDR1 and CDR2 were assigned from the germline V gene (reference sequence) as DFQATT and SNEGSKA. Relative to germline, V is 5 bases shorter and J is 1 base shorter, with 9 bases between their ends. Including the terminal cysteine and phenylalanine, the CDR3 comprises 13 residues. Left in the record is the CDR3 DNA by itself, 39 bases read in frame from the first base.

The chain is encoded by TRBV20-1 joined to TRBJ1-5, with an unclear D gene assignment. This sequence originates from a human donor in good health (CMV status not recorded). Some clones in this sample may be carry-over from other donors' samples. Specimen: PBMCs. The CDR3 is CSALPGSNQPQHF. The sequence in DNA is TGCAGTGCTTTGCCGGGGAGCAATCAGCCCCAGCATTTT.